A single sample is the source of the 28 T cell receptor beta chains below, sequenced in a study of cytomegalovirus exposure and HLA in healthy donors. Vbeta (60) and Jbeta (13) primers were used in the PCR. Clones were sequenced by immunoSEQ multiplex PCR, and TCRdb holds only the in-frame ones, with some missing. The sample has around 58,000 clones, roughly 71% seen once. Source material: PBMCs. Receptor source: a man aged 40-55 years in good health and CMV-seropositive.

The gene calls are TRBV25-1 and TRBJ1-2, with D maybe TRBD1 (5 bases). Germline assignment: CDR1 MGHDK and CDR2 SYGVNS. Trimming removed 4 bases at V and 4 bases at J, with 16 bases between. The CDR3 runs 15 residues. The CDR3 coding sequence is TGTGCCAGCAGTGTCGATCCCTCCGGGGGCTATGGCTACACCTTC. The encoded protein is CASSVDPSGGYGYTF.

This rearrangement joins TRBV7-2 to TRBJ1-5, with D possibly being TRBD1 (6 bases). The V gene lost 5 bases and the J gene lost 7 bases, with 18 bases spanning the gap. The CDR3 spans 15 residues. CDR1 is SGHTA and CDR2 is FQGNSA in the germline V gene. CDR3 sequence reads: CASSQTAGEGQPQHF. The CDR3 DNA reads as TGTGCCAGCAGCCAGACGGCAGGGGAAGGCCAGCCCCAGCATTTT. The variable domain in full, completed from reference TRBV7-2 and TRBJ1-5, reads GAGVSQSPSNKVTEKGKDVELRCDPISGHTALYWYRQSLGQGLEFLIYFQGNSAPDKSGLPSDRFSAERTGGSVSTLTIQRTQQEDSAVYLCASSQTAGEGQPQHFGDGTRLSIL.

V is TRBV7-8 and J is TRBJ1-4; D not certain. The germline V gene encodes CDR1 SGHVS and CDR2 FQNEAQ. V lost 6 bases to trimming and J lost 0 bases, with 17 bases between them. The CDR3 contains 17 residues. CDR3 sequence: CASRIGRGIATNEKLFF. The CDR3 DNA follows: TGTGCCAGCAGGATAGGACGGGGAATTGCAACTAATGAAAAACTGTTTTTT. Full variable domain (outside the CDR3, taken from reference TRBV7-8 and TRBJ1-4): GAGVSQSPRYKVAKRGQDVALRCDPISGHVSLFWYQQALGQGPEFLTYFQNEAQLDKSGLPSDRFFAERPEGSVSTLKIQRTQQEDSAVYLCASRIGRGIATNEKLFFGSGTQLSVL.

The V gene is TRBV7-6, the J gene TRBJ2-7, with 11 bases lining up with TRBD2. V shed 8 bases and J 2 bases; nucleotides not matched to a gene: 8. CDR3 length: 15 amino acids. From germline, CDR1 is SGHVS and CDR2 FNYEAQ. CDR3 protein: CASRELAGVTYEQYF. The CDR3 nucleotides read TGTGCCAGCCGTGAACTAGCGGGGGTTACCTACGAGCAGTACTTC.

The chain recombines TRBV5-1 with TRBJ2-1; 9 bases match TRBD2. This CDR3 contains 15 residues. The V gene's germline CDR1 is SGHRS and CDR2 YFSETQ. Unmatched junction bases numbered 2, after V lost 0 bases and J lost 4 bases. CDR3 loop: CASSLESGGYNEQFF. The DNA of the CDR3 is TGCGCCAGCAGCTTGGAGAGCGGGGGGTACAATGAGCAGTTCTTC.

Worth noting for this clone: One end of the junction does not line up with germline, which may come from a read error. The J gene is TRBJ2-1, the V gene TRBV7-7; tentatively, D is TRBD2 (5 bases). Looked up from germline, CDR1 is SSHAT and CDR2 is FNYEAQ (reference sequence). The CDR3 has 14 residues. This chain's CDR3 is CASSLALNNNEQFF. DNA of the CDR3: TGTGCTAGCAGCTTAGCGCTAAATAACAATGAGCAGTTCTTC.

The chain couples TRBV6-6 to TRBJ2-3; 7 bases match TRBD1. Germline CDR1 reads MNHNY; CDR2 reads SVGAGI (reference sequence). This CDR3 comprises 15 residues. V shed 6 bases and J 1 base; nucleotides not matched to a gene: 7. The CDR3: CASSPAGGRTDTQYF. CDR3 DNA sequence: TGTGCCAGCAGCCCCGCAGGGGGACGCACAGATACGCAGTATTTT.

The chain joins TRBV4-3 to TRBJ2-7; 12 bases align to TRBD2. This CDR3 is built from 15 residues. Germline V lookup: CDR1 LGHNA, CDR2 YSLEER. Losses at the gene ends were 4 bases for V and 3 bases for J; bases not matched to a gene: 4. CDR3 protein: CASSLGLAGLYEQYF. The CDR3 DNA is TGCGCCAGCAGCCTGGGACTAGCGGGCCTCTACGAGCAGTACTTC.

The rearrangement joins TRBV6-1 to TRBJ2-7; D remains ambiguous. V gave up 2 bases and J gave up 3 bases, with 11 bases separating them. The CDR3 is 14 amino acids. Germline assignment: CDR1 MNHNS and CDR2 SASEGT. The CDR3, as DNA: TGTGCCAGCAGTGAAAGTGAGGTTGGCTACGAGCAGTACTTC. Translation: CASSESEVGYEQYF.

The chain couples TRBV27 to TRBJ2-2; D is perhaps TRBD1 (5 bases). The CDR3 is made up of 14 amino acids. V was shortened by 3 bases and J by 2 bases, with 7 bases between the two germline ends. CDR1 and CDR2 from the germline V gene are MNHEY and SMNVEV (reference sequence). CDR3 loop: CASSFDRNTGELFF. CDR3 nucleotide sequence: TGTGCCAGCAGTTTTGACAGAAACACCGGGGAGCTGTTTTTT.

V and J are TRBV6-5 and TRBJ2-3; TRBD1 matches 7 bases. The CDR3 spans 16 residues. Germline CDR1 is MNHEY and CDR2 is SVGAGI. The V and J ends lost 0 bases and 1 base, in that order; junction bases with no gene match: 4. CDR3: CASSYSGGLGTDTQYF. The CDR3 bases are TGTGCCAGCAGTTACTCAGGGGGCCTGGGCACAGATACGCAGTATTTT.

This clone was seen just once. This chain connects TRBV4-2 to TRBJ1-2, with 7 nucleotides matching TRBD1. The CDR3 runs to 13 residues. From germline, CDR1 is LGHNA and CDR2 YNFKEQ. With V trimmed by 2 bases and J by 4 bases, 1 base remained unmatched. CDR3 nucleotides: TGTGCCAGCAGCCAACAGGGGGGCTATGGCTACACCTTC. Protein product: CASSQQGGYGYTF.

The V call is TRBV6-5, the J call TRBJ1-6, with 11 bases identical to TRBD1. Trimming removed 5 bases from V and 10 bases from J; junction bases left unmatched: 4. Germline CDR1 and CDR2: MNHEY and SVGAGI. The CDR3 consists of 14 residues. The CDR3 spells CASSVRDRGSPLHF. DNA of the CDR3: TGTGCCAGCAGTGTAAGGGACAGGGGGTCACCCCTCCACTTT.

The chain joins TRBV6-5 to TRBJ1-1; D unresolved. Germline values: CDR1 MNHEY, CDR2 SVGAGI. V shed 7 bases and J shed 3 bases, with 18 bases lying between them. This CDR3 is 15 amino acids long. The CDR3 DNA follows: TGTGCCAGCACTCGGGCAGCGGGGTCATACACTGAAGCTTTCTTT. Residues: CASTRAAGSYTEAFF.

This chain joins TRBV6-4 and TRBJ1-5, with 7 bases matching TRBD1. Germline loops: CDR1 MRHNA, CDR2 SNTAGT. V gave up 3 bases and J gave up 5 bases; unmatched junction bases: 1. The CDR3 extends over 13 amino acids. Here the CDR3 reads CASSETGDQPQHF. In DNA form, the CDR3 reads TGTGCCAGCAGTGAAACAGGGGATCAGCCCCAGCATTTT.

The chain employs TRBV23-1 and TRBJ2-1; D not certain. TRBV23-1 is an ORF for which the function is uncertain. The V end was cut by 7 bases, the J end by 5 bases, with 9 bases between. This CDR3 has 12 residues. CDR3 in DNA: TGCGCCAGCACCCACCCTAACAATGAGCAGTTCTTC. It specifies CASTHPNNEQFF.

CDR3 region: CSVEGFGRGLNTEAFF. DNA of the CDR3: TGCAGCGTTGAAGGGTTTGGCAGAGGATTGAACACTGAAGCTTTCTTT. This sequence joins TRBV29-1 and TRBJ1-1; D not certain. CDR3 length equals 16 residues. V lost 1 base to trimming and J lost 0 bases, with 15 bases between them. From germline, CDR1 is SQVTM and CDR2 ANQGSEA.

In its sample, this clone was seen once. This chain joins TRBV19 and TRBJ2-5; TRBD2 is a possible D gene (5 bases). V lost 3 bases, J lost 2 bases, and 13 bases lay in between. Germline CDR1 reads LNHDA; CDR2 reads SQIVND (reference sequence). This CDR3 has 15 residues. The CDR3 DNA follows: TGTGCCAGTAGTATTCAACTAGAATATCAAGAGACCCAGTACTTC. Encoded protein: CASSIQLEYQETQYF.

V usage is TRBV10-3 and J usage is TRBJ1-1; D gene uncertain. The germline V gene encodes CDR1 ENHRY and CDR2 SYGVKD. V was pared by 5 bases and J by 1 base, with 14 bases between. The CDR3 runs 15 residues. The CDR3 loop is CAISTPERANTEAFF. The CDR3 nucleotides are TGTGCCATCAGTACCCCCGAGAGGGCGAACACTGAAGCTTTCTTT.

The V call is TRBV7-2, the J call TRBJ1-1, with 9 bases matching TRBD1. Germline V lookup: CDR1 SGHTA, CDR2 FQGNSA. Losses at the gene ends were 2 bases for V and 1 base for J; bases not matched to a gene: 2. There are 15 residues in the CDR3. The chain's CDR3 is CASSLTGGSNTEAFF. CDR3 coding DNA: TGTGCCAGCAGCTTAACAGGGGGCTCGAACACTGAAGCTTTCTTT.

V gene TRBV15 combines with J gene TRBJ2-1; weak D call: TRBD2 (7 bases). Germline V gene sequence: CDR1 LNHNV, CDR2 YYDKDF (reference sequence). V lost 1 base, J lost 4 bases, and 11 bases lay in between. This CDR3 comprises 15 residues. DNA of the CDR3: TGTGCCACCAGCAGAGGGGGGGGCCGGTACAATGAGCAGTTCTTC. Amino acids: CATSRGGGRYNEQFF. Full variable domain (missing parts from reference TRBV15 and TRBJ2-1): DAMVIQNPRYQVTQFGKPVTLSCSQTLNHNVMYWYQQKSSQAPKLLFHYYDKDFNNEADTPDNFQSRRPNTSFCFLDIRSPGLGDTAMYLCATSRGGGRYNEQFFGPGTRLTVL.

The chain recombines TRBV27 with TRBJ1-5, with D tentatively TRBD1 (6 bases). CDR3 size: 15 residues. In germline, CDR1 is MNHEY, CDR2 SMNVEV (reference sequence). V lost 8 bases to trimming and J lost 2 bases, with 16 bases between them. CDR3 in DNA: TGTGCCAGCGGGAGGGGGGTGGGGGGCAATCAGCCCCAGCATTTT. As protein: CASGRGVGGNQPQHF.

The J gene is TRBJ1-3, the V gene TRBV6-1; 7 bases are shared with TRBD1. V trimming: 0 bases; J trimming: 4 bases; junction bases outside the gene matches: 6. There are 16 residues in the CDR3. The V gene's germline CDR1 is MNHNS and CDR2 SASEGT. The CDR3 coding sequence is TGTGCCAGCAGTGAAGCGAGGGGGCTTTCAGGAAACACCATATATTTT. Protein: CASSEARGLSGNTIYF.

The gene calls are TRBV5-1 and TRBJ1-3; no reliable D call. The V gene lost 2 bases and the J gene lost 8 bases, with 5 bases spanning the gap. From germline, CDR1 is SGHRS and CDR2 YFSETQ. The CDR3 sequence is 11 residues long. CDR3 coding DNA: TGCGCCAGCAGCTTAGAGGACACCATATATTTT. It codes for CASSLEDTIYF.

V gene TRBV6-5 combines with J gene TRBJ1-1, with D uncertain. V shed 2 bases and J shed 4 bases, with 8 bases lying between them. The CDR3 has 13 amino acids. Germline V gene lookup returns CDR1 MNHEY and CDR2 SVGAGI. The CDR3 DNA sequence: TGTGCCAGCAGTTACGGGTGGGCCACTGAAGCTTTCTTT. It specifies CASSYGWATEAFF.

This rearrangement joins TRBV6-5 to TRBJ1-2; 8 nucleotides line up with TRBD1. Per the germline V gene, CDR1 is MNHEY and CDR2 is SVGAGI. Trimming removed 6 bases from V and 8 bases from J; junction bases left unmatched: 11. CDR3 length: 14 amino acids. The CDR3 DNA reads as TGTGCCAGCAGGAGGACAGGGACCTCGGGAGGCTACACCTTC. This translates into CASRRTGTSGGYTF.

The genes are TRBV13 and TRBJ1-1; 10 bases are a match to TRBD1. This CDR3 spans 17 amino acids. Germline-derived CDR1 and CDR2 are PRHDT and FYEKMQ (reference sequence). Trimming took 3 bases from V and 3 from J; bases not matched to a gene: 10. The CDR3 spells CASSFIRQGASDTEAFF. As DNA, the CDR3 is TGTGCCAGCAGCTTCATTCGACAGGGGGCTTCGGACACTGAAGCTTTCTTT.

The genes are TRBV5-4 and TRBJ2-1; 7 positions agree with TRBD2. This CDR3 is built from 15 residues. Germline V gives CDR1 SGHNT, CDR2 YYREEE (reference sequence). Unmatched junction bases numbered 6, after V lost 4 bases and J lost 2 bases. CDR3 in amino acids: CASSAWGGAYNEQFF. CDR3 DNA: TGTGCCAGCAGCGCTTGGGGGGGGGCCTACAATGAGCAGTTCTTC.